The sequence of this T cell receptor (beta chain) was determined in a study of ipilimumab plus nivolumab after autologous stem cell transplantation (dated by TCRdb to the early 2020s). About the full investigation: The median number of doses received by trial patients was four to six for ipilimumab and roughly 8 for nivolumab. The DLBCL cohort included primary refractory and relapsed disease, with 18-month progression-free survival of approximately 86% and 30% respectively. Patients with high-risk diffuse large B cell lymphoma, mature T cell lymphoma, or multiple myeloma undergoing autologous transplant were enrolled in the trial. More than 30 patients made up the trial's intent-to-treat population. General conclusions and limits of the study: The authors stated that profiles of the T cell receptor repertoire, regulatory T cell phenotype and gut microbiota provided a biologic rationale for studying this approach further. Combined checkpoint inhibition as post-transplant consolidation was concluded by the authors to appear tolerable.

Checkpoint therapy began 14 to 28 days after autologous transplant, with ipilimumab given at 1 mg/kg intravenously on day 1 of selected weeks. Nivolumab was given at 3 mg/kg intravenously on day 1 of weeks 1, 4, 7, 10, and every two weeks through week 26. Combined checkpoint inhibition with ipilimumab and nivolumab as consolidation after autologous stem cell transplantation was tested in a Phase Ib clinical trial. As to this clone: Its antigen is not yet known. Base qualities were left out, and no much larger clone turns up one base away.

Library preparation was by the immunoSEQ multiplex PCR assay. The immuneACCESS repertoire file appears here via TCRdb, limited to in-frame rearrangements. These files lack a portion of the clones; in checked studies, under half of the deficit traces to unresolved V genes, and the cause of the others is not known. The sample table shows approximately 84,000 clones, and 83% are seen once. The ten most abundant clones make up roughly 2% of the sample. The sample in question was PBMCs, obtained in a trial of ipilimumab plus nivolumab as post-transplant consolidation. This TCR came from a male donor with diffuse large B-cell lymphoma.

The CDR3 has the sequence CASSTTSGGATDTQYF. The nucleotide sequence is given as TGTGCCAGCAGCACAACTAGCGGGGGGGCAACAGATACGCAGTATTTT. Here the chain combines TRBV21-1 and TRBJ2-3; the D call in the table, TRBD2, was not verified against the DNA. TRBV21-1 corresponds to a pseudogene. Its CDR3 holds 16 amino acids, cysteine through phenylalanine. Only CDR3 DNA is held: 48 bases, read in frame from base 1.